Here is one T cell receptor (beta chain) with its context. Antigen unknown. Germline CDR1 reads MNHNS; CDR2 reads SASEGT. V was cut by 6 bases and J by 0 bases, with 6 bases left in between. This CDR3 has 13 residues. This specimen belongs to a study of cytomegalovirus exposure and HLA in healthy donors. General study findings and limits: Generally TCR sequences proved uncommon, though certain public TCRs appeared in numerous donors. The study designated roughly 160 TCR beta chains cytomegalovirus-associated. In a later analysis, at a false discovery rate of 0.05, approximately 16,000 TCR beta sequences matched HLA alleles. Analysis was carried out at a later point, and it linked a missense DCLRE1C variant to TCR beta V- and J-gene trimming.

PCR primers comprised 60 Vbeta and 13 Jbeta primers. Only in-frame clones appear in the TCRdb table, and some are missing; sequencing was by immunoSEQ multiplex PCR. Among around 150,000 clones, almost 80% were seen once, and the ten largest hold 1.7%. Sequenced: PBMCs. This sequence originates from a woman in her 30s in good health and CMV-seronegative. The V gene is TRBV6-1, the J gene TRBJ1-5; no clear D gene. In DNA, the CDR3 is TGTGCCAGCAGGAGCCATAGCAATCAGCCCCAGCATTTT. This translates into CASRSHSNQPQHF.